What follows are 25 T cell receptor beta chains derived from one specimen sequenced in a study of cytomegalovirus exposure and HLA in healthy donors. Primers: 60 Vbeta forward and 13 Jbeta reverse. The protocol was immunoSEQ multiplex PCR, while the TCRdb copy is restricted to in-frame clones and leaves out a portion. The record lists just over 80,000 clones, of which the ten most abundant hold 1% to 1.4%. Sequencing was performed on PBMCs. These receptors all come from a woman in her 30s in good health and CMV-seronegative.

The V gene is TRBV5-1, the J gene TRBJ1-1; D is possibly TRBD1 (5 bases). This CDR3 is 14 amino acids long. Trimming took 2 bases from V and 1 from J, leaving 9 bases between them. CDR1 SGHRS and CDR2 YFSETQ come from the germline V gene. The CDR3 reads CASSFQGENTEAFF. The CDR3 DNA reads TGCGCCAGCAGCTTTCAAGGGGAGAACACTGAAGCTTTCTTT. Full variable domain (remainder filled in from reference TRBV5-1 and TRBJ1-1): KAGVTQTPRYLIKTRGQQVTLSCSPISGHRSVSWYQQTPGQGLQFLFEYFSETQRNKGNFPGRFSGRQFSNSRSEMNVSTLELGDSALYLCASSFQGENTEAFFGQGTRLTVV.

CDR3 residues: CASSLEAGGAYEQYF. CDR3 DNA sequence: TGTGCCAGCAGCTTAGAAGCGGGAGGTGCCTACGAGCAGTACTTC. The genes are TRBV7-9 and TRBJ2-7; 9 nucleotides line up with TRBD2. Germline values: CDR1 SEHNR, CDR2 FQNEAQ (reference sequence). CDR3 length: 15 amino acids. V lost 1 base, J lost 2 bases, and 3 bases stayed unmatched.

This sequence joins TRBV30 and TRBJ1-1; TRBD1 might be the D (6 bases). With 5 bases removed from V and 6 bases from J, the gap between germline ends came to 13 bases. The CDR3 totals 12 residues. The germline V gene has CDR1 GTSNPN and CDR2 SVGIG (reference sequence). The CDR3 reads CAWQKGGSEAFF. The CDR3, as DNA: TGTGCCTGGCAGAAAGGGGGATCTGAAGCTTTCTTT.

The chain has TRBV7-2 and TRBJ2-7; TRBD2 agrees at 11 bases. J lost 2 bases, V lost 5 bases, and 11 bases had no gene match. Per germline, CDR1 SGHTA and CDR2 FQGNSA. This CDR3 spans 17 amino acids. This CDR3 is CASSVSNRLAGPYEQYF. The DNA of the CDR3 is TGTGCCAGCAGCGTTTCAAACCGACTAGCGGGACCCTACGAGCAGTACTTC.

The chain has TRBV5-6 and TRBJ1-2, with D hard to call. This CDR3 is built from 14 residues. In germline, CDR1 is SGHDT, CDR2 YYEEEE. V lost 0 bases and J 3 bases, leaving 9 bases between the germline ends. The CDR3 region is CASSLGARDYGYTF. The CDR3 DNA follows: TGTGCCAGCAGCTTGGGGGCCAGAGACTATGGCTACACCTTC.

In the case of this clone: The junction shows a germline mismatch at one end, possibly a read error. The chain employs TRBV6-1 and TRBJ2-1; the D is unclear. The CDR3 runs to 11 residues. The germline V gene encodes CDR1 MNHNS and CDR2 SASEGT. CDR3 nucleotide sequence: TGTGCCAGCAGTGGGTACACTGAGCAGTTCTTC. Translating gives CASSGYTEQFF.

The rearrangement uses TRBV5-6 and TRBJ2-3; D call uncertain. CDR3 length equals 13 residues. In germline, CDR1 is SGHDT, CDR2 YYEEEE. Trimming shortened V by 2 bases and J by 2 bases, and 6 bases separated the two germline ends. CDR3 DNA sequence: TGTGCCAGCAGCTTCAGGATCACAGATACGCAGTATTTT. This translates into CASSFRITDTQYF.

The CDR3 DNA is TGTGCCAGCAGCTTTCACCAACTAAACACCGAGCAGTACTTC. The encoded protein is CASSFHQLNTEQYF. The V and J genes are TRBV7-9 and TRBJ2-7; no definite D call. This CDR3 contains 14 residues. The germline V gene encodes CDR1 SEHNR and CDR2 FQNEAQ (reference sequence). Trimming cost V 3 bases and J 6 bases, with 15 bases left between them.

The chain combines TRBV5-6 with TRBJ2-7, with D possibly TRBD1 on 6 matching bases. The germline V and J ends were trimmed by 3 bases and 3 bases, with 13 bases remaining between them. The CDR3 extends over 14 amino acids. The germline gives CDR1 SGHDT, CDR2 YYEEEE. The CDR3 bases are TGTGCCAGCAGCTCCGGGACAACCCTCTACGAGCAGTACTTC. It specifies CASSSGTTLYEQYF.

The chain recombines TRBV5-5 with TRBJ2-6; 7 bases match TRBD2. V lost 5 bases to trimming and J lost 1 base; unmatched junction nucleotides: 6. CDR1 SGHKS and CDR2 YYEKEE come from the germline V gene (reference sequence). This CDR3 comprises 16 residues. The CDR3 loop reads CASSLLGGSGANVLTF. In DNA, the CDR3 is TGTGCCAGCAGTCTTTTGGGAGGGTCTGGGGCCAACGTCCTGACTTTC.

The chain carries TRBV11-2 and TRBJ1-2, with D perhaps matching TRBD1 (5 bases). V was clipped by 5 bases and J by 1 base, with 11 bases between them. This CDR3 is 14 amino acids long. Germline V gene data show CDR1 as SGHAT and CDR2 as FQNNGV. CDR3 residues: CASSPTRDNYGYTF. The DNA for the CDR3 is TGTGCCAGCAGCCCCACCAGGGATAACTATGGCTACACCTTC.

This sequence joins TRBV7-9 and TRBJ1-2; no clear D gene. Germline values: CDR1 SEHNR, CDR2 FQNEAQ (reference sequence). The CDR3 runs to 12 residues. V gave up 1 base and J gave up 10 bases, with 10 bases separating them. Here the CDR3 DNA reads TGTGCCAGCAGCTTAGTTAGTGAGAACTACACCTTC. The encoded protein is CASSLVSENYTF.

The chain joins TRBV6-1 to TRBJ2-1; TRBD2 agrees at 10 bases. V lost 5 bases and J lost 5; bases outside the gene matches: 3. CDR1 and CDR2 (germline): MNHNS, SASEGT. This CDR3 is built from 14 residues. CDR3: CASSPAGGDNEQFF. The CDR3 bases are TGTGCCAGCAGTCCAGCGGGGGGGGACAATGAGCAGTTCTTC.

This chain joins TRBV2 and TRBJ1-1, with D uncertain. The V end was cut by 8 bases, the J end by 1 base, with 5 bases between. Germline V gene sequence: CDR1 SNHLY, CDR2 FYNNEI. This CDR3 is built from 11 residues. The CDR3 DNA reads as TGTGCCAGCCGGGGGAACACTGAAGCTTTCTTT. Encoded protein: CASRGNTEAFF.

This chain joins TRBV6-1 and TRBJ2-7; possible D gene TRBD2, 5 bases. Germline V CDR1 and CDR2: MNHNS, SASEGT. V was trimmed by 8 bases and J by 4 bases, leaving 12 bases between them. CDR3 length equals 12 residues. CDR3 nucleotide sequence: TGTGCCAGCGGTATTGAGGGTTACGAGCAGTACTTC. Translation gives CASGIEGYEQYF.

CDR3 region: CASSETGQIGTEAFF. The CDR3 nucleotides are TGTGCCAGCAGCGAAACGGGACAGATAGGGACTGAAGCTTTCTTT. This sequence joins TRBV11-1 and TRBJ1-1, with 7 bases identical to TRBD1. V dropped 5 bases and J dropped 5; count of bases not matched to a gene: 11. Per germline, CDR1 SGHAT and CDR2 FQDESV (reference sequence). CDR3 length: 15 residues.

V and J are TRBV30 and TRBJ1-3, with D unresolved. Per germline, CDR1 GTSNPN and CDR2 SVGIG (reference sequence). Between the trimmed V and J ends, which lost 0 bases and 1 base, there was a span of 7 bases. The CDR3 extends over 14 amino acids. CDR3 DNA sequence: TGTGCCTGGAGTGTAAGGAGTTCTGGAAACACCATATATTTT. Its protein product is CAWSVRSSGNTIYF.

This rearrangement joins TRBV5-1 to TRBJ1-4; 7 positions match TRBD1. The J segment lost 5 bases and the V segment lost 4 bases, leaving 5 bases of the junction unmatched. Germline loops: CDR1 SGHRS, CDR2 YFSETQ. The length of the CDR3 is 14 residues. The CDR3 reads CASSLRDSNEKLFF. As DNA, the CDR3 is TGCGCCAGCAGCCTCCGGGACAGCAATGAAAAACTGTTTTTT.

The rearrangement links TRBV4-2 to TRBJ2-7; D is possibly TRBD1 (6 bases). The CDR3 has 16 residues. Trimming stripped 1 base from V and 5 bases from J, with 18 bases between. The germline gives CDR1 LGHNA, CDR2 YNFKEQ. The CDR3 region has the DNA TGTGCCAGCAGCCAAGGGGGGCCCGGGGAGATGGACGAGCAGTACTTC. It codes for CASSQGGPGEMDEQYF.

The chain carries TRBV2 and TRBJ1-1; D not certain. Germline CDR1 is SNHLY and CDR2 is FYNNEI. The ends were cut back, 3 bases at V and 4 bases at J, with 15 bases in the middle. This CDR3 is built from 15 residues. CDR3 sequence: CASSDREGLGTEAFF. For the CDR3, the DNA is TGTGCCAGCAGTGACCGGGAAGGTTTAGGCACTGAAGCTTTCTTT. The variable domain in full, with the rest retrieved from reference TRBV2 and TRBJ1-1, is EPEVTQTPSHQVTQMGQEVILRCVPISNHLYFYWYRQILGQKVEFLVSFYNNEISEKSEIFDDQFSVERPDGSNFTLKIRSTKLEDSAMYFCASSDREGLGTEAFFGQGTRLTVV.

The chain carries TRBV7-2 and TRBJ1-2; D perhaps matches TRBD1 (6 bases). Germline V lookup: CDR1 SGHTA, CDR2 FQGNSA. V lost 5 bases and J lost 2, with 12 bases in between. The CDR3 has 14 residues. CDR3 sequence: CASSARQGNYGYTF. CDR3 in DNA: TGTGCCAGCAGCGCCAGGCAGGGGAACTATGGCTACACCTTC.

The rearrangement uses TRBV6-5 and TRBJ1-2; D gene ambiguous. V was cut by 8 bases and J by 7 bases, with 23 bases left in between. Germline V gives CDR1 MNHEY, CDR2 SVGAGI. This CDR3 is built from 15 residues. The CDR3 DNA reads TGTGCCAGCTCCTTGAGAGGGATGAGTGTGAGTGGCTACACCTTC. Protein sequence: CASSLRGMSVSGYTF.

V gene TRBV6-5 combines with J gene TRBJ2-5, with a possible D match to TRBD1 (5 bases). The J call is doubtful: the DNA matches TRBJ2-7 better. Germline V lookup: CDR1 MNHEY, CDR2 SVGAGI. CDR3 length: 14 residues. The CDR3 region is CASSVGVSSHEQYF. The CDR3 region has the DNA TGTGCCAGCAGTGTAGGGGTAAGCAGCCACGAGCAGTACTTC.

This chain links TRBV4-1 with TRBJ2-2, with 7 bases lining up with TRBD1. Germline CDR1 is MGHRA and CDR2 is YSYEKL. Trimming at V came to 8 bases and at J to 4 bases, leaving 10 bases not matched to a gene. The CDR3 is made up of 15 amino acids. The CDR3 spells CASGRQGSGTGELFF. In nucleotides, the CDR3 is TGCGCCAGCGGACGACAGGGATCAGGCACCGGGGAGCTGTTTTTT.

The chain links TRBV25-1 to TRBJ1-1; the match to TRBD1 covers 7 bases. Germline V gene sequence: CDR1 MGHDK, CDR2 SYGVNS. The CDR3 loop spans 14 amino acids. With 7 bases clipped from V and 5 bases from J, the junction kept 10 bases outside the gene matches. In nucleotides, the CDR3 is TGTGCCAGCAAGGGGTTGAGGGGGCATACTGAAGCTTTCTTT. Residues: CASKGLRGHTEAFF.